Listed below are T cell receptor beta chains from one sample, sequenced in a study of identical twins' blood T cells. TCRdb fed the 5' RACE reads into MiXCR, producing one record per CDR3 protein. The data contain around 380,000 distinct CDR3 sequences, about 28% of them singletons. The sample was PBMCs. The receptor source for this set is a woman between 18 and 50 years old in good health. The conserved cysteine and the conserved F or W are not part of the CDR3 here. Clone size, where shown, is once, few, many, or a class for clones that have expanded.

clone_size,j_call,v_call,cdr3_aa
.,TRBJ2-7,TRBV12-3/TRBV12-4,ASSPGKTYEQY
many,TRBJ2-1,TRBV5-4,ASGSSYNEQF
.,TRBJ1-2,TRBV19,ASQETEVYGYT
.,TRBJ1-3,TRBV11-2,ASSLWQGGTIY
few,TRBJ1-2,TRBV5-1,ASSLALGGYT
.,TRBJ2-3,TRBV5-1,ASSFLPPGLTDTQY
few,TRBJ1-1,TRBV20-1,SAVSGETEAF
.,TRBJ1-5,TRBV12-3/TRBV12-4,ASSFERALDQPQH
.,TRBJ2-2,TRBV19,ASRVTGFSNTGELF
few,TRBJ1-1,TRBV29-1,SVGQGRNTEAF
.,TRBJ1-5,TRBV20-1,SARVVTGIQPQH
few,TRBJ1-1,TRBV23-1,ASSQRTALTMNTEAF
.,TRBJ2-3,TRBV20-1,SARDSRILDTQY
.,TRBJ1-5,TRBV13,ASSAGPTPQH
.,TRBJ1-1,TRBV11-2,ASSFTGLTEAF